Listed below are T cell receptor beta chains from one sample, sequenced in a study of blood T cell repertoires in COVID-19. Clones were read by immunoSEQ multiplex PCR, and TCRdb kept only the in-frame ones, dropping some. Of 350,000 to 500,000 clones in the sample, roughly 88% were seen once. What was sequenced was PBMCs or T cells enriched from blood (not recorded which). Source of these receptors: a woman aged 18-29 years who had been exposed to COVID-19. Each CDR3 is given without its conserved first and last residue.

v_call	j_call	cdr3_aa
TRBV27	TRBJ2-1	ASSSGTGYNEQF
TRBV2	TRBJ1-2	ASSENPLPGYT
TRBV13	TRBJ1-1	ASSQGTGRGTEAF
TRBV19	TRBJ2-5	ASRFGSQETQY
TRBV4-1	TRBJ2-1	ASSQLGLAYNEQF
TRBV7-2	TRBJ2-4	ASSLGLDREAAKNIQY
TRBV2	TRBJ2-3	ASETARVDTQY
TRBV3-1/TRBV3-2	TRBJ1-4	ASSQGGGKEKLF
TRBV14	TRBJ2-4	ASSQGQGLIAKNIQY
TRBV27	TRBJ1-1	ASSPGTPATEAF
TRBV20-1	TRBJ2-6	SYSGANVLT
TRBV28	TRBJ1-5	ASFGGSNQPQH
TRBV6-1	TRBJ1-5	ASSELQGYSNQPQH
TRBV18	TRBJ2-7	ASSPSRNPYEQY
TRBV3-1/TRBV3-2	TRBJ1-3	ASSPRQGASGNTIY
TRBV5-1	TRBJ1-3	ASSLGRSSGNTIY
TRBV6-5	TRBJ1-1	ASTGNTEAF
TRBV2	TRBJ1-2	ASSKTPNLGYT
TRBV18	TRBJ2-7	ASSPVYGEQY
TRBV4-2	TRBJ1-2	ASSLSPLPGDYGYT
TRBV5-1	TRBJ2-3	ASSSTSGGSTDTQY
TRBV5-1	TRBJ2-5	ASSLEPTGETQY
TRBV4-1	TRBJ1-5	ASSQARQGNQPQH
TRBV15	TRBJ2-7	ATSTGQGGGHEQY
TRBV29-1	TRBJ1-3	STSSGNTIY
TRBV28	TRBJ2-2	ASSFPDTGELF
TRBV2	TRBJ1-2	ASSENPTWTGTANYGYT
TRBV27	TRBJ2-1	ASSPGTSGNIEQF
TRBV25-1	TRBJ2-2	ASSESAWGANTGELF
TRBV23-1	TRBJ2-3	ASSKTVLSTDTQY
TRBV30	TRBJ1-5	AWSRGQGNQPQH
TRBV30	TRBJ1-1	AWSSGNTEAF
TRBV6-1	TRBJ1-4	ASSEEGTGATNEKLF
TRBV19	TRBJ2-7	ASSPGTGRTYEQY
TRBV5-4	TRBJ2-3	ASSFRGSADTQY
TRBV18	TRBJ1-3	ASSPDRVSGNTIY
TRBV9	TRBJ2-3	ASSVGGGVSTDTQY
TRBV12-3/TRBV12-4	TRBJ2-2	ASRRTGTGELF